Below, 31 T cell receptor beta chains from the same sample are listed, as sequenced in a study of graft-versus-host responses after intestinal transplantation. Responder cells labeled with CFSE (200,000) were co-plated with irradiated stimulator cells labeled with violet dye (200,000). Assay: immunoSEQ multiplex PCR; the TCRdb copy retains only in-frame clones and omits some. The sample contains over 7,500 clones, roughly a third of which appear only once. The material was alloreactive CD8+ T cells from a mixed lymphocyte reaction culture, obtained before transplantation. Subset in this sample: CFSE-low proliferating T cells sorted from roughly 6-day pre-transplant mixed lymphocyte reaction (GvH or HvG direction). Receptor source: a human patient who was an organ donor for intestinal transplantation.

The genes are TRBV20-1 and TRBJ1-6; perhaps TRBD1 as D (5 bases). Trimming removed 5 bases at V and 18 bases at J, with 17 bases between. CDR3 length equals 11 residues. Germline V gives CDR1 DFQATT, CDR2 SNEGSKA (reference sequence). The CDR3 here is CSASSRDKSHF. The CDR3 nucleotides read TGCAGTGCTTCAAGCAGGGATAAGTCCCACTTT.

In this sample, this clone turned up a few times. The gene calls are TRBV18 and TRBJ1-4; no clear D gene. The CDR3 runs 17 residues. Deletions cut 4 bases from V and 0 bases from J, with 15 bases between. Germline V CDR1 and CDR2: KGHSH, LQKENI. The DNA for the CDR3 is TGTGCCAGCTCACGCCGCGGCCCGGCTGCAACTAATGAAAAACTGTTTTTT. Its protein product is CASSRRGPAATNEKLFF.

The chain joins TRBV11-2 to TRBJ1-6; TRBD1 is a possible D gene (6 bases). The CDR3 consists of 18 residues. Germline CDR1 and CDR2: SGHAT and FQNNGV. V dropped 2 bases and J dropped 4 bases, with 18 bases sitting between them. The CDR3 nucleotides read TGTGCCAGCAGCTTATCGACCGGGGGGCTTGGATATAATTCACCCCTCCACTTT. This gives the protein CASSLSTGGLGYNSPLHF. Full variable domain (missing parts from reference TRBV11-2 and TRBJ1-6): EAGVAQSPRYKIIEKRQSVAFWCNPISGHATLYWYQQILGQGPKLLIQFQNNGVVDDSQLPKDRFSAERLKGVDSTLKIQPAKLEDSAVYLCASSLSTGGLGYNSPLHFGNGTRLTVT.

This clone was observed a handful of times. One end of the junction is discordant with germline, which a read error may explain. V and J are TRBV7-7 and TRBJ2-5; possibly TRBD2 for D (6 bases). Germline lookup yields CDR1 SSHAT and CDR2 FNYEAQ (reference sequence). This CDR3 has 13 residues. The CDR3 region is CASSPGVRETQYF. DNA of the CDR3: TGTGCTAGCAGCCCGGGAGTACGGGAGACCCAGTACTTC.

This CDR3 reads CASSSFGWTEAFF. CDR3 DNA sequence: TGTGCCAGCAGCTCCTTCGGGTGGACTGAAGCTTTCTTT. The rearrangement uses TRBV7-8 and TRBJ1-1; no clear D. Trimming removed 4 bases at V and 5 bases at J, with 11 bases between. CDR1 SGHVS and CDR2 FQNEAQ come from the germline V gene. The CDR3 consists of 13 residues.

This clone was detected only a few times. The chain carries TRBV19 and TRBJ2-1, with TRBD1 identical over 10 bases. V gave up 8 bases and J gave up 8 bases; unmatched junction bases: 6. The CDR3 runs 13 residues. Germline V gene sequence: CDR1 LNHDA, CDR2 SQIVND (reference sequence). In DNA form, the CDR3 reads TGTGCCAGTGGGTTGGGACAGGGGTATGAGCAGTTCTTC. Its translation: CASGLGQGYEQFF.

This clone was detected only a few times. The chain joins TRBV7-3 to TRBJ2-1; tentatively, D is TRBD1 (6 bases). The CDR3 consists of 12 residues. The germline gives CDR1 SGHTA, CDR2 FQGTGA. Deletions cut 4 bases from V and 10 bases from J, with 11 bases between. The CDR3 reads CASSSQGREQFF. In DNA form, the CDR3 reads TGTGCCAGCAGCTCACAGGGTCGGGAGCAGTTCTTC.

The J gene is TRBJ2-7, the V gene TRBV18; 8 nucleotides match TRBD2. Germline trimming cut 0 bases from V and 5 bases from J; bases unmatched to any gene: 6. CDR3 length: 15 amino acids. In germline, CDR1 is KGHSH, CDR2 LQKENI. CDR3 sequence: CASSPPGGGQNEQYF. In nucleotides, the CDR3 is TGTGCCAGCTCACCACCCGGGGGGGGGCAAAACGAGCAGTACTTC.

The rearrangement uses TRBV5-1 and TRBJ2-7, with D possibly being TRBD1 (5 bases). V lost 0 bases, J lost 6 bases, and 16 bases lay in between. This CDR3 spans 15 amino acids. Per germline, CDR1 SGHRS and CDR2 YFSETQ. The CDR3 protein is CASSLGAPHRCEQYF. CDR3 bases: TGCGCCAGCAGCTTGGGCGCGCCCCACAGGTGCGAGCAGTACTTC. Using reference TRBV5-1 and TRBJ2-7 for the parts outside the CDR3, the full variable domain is KAGVTQTPRYLIKTRGQQVTLSCSPISGHRSVSWYQQTPGQGLQFLFEYFSETQRNKGNFPGRFSGRQFSNSRSEMNVSTLELGDSALYLCASSLGAPHRCEQYFGPGTRLTVT.

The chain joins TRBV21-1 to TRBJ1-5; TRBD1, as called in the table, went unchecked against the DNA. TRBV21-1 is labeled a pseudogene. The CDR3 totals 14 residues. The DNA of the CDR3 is TGTGCCAGCAGCAAGGACAGGGGCAATCAGCCCCAGCATTTT. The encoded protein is CASSKDRGNQPQHF.

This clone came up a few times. CDR3 sequence (DNA): TGTGCCAGCAGCTTAGCGGGGGGGAATACGCAGTATTTT. Protein product: CASSLAGGNTQYF. The chain joins TRBV7-3 to TRBJ2-3; 9 positions agree with TRBD2. The germline CDR1 and CDR2 sequences are SGHTA and FQGTGA. Germline trimming cut 2 bases from V and 7 bases from J; bases unmatched to any gene: 1. The CDR3 runs 13 residues.

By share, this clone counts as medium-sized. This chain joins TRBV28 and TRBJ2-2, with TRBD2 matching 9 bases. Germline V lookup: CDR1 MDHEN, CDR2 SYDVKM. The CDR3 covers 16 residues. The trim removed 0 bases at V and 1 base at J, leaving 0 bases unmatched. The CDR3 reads CASSLWTSGNTGELFF. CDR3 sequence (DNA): TGTGCCAGCAGTTTATGGACTAGCGGGAACACCGGGGAGCTGTTTTTT.

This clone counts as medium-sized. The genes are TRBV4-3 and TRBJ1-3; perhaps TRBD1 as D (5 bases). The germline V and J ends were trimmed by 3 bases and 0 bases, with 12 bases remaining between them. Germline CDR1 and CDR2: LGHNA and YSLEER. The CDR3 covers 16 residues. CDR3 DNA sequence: TGCGCCAGCAGCCAGGGAACAGGAAACTCTGGAAACACCATATATTTT. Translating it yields CASSQGTGNSGNTIYF.

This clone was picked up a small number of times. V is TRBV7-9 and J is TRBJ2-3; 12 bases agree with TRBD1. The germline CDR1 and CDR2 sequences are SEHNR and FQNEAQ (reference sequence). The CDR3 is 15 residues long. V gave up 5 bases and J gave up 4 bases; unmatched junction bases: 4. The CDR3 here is CASSPGTGGADTQYF. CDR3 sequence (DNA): TGTGCCAGCAGCCCGGGGACAGGGGGCGCAGATACGCAGTATTTT.

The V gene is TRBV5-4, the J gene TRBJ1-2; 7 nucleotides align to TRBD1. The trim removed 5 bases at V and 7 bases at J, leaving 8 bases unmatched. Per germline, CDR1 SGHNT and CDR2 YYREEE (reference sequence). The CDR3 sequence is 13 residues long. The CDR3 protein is CASRLSGGRGYTF. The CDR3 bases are TGTGCCAGCAGGTTATCAGGGGGTCGTGGCTACACCTTC.

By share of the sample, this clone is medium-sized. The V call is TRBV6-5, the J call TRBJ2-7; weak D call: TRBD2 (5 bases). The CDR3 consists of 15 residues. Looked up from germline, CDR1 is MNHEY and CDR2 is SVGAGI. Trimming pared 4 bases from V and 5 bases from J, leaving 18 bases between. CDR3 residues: CASSSAFRARDEQYF. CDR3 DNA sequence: TGTGCCAGCAGTTCCGCCTTCCGGGCGCGGGACGAGCAGTACTTC.

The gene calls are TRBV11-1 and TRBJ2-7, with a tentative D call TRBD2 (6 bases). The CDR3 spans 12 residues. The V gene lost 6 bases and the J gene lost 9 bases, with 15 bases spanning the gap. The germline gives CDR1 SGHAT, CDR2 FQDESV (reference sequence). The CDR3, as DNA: TGTGCCAGCAGTCGGGGGAGGATGGTGCAGTACTTC. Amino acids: CASSRGRMVQYF.

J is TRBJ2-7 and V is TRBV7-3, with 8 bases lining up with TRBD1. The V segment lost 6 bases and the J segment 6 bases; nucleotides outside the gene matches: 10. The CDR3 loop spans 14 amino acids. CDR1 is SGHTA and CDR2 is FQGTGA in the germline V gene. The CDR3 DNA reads TGTGCCAGCAGGACGGGACAGGAGGGGCTCGAGCAGTACTTC. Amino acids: CASRTGQEGLEQYF.

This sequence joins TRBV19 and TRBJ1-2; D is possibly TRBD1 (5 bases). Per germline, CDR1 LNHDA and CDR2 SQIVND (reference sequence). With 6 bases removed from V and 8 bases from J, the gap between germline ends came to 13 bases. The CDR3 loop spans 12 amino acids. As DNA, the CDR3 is TGTGCCAGTAGCACCCGGGACTGGGGCTACACCTTC. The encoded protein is CASSTRDWGYTF. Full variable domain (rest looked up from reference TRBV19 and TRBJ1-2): DGGITQSPKYLFRKEGQNVTLSCEQNLNHDAMYWYRQDPGQGLRLIYYSQIVNDFQKGDIAEGYSVSREKKESFPLTVTSAQKNPTAFYLCASSTRDWGYTFGSGTRLTVV.

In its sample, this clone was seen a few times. In DNA form, the CDR3 reads TGCGCCAGCAGCTTGGAATGGCTCTCTGGAAACACCATATATTTT. Its protein is CASSLEWLSGNTIYF. This chain uses TRBV5-1 with TRBJ1-3, with D unresolved. Deletions cut 0 bases from V and 0 bases from J, with 7 bases between. Germline V lookup: CDR1 SGHRS, CDR2 YFSETQ. The CDR3 has 15 residues. The variable domain in full, completed from reference TRBV5-1 and TRBJ1-3, reads KAGVTQTPRYLIKTRGQQVTLSCSPISGHRSVSWYQQTPGQGLQFLFEYFSETQRNKGNFPGRFSGRQFSNSRSEMNVSTLELGDSALYLCASSLEWLSGNTIYFGEGSWLTVV.

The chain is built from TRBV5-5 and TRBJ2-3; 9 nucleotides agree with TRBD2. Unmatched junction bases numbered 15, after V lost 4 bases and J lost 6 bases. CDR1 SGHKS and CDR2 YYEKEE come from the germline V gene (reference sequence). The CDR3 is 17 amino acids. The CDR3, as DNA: TGTGCCAGCAGCCCGAGATCGGCGGGGGGGCCCTCGGATACGCAGTATTTT. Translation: CASSPRSAGGPSDTQYF.

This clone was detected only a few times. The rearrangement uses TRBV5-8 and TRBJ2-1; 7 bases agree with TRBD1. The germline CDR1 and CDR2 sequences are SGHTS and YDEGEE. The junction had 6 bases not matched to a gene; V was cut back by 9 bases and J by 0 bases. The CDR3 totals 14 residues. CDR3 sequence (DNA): TGTGCCACGGCCGGGGACAGCTCCTACAATGAGCAGTTCTTC. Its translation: CATAGDSSYNEQFF. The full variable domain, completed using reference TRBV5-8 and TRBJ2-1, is EAGVTQSPTHLIKTRGQQATLRCSPISGHTSVYWYQQALGLGLQFLLWYDEGEERNRGNFPPRFSGRQFPNYSSELNVNALELEDSALYLCATAGDSSYNEQFFGPGTRLTVL.

This chain's CDR3 is CSARQGYGYTF. The CDR3 bases are TGCAGTGCTAGACAGGGCTATGGCTACACCTTC. V usage is TRBV20-1 and J usage is TRBJ1-2, with D perhaps TRBD1 (5 bases). This CDR3 comprises 11 residues. Trimming pared 2 bases from V and 4 bases from J, leaving 5 bases between. CDR1 is DFQATT, CDR2 SNEGSKA, per germline (reference sequence).

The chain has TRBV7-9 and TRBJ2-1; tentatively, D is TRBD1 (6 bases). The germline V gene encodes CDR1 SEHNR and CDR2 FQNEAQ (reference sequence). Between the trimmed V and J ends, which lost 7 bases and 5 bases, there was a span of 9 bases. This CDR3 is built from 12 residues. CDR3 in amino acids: CASTPGDNEQFF. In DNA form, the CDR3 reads TGTGCCAGCACCCCAGGGGACAATGAGCAGTTCTTC.

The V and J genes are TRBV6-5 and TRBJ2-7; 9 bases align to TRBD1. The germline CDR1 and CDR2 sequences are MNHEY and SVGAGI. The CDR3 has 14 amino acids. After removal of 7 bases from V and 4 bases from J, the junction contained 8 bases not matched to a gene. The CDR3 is CASTRTGEFYEQYF. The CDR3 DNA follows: TGTGCCAGCACCCGGACAGGGGAATTTTACGAGCAGTACTTC.

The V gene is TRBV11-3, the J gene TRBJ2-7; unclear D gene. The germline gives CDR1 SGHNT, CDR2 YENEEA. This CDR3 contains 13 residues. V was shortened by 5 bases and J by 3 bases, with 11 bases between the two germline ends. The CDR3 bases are TGTGCCAGCAGCCTATCCCCCCTCTACGAGCAGTACTTC. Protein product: CASSLSPLYEQYF.

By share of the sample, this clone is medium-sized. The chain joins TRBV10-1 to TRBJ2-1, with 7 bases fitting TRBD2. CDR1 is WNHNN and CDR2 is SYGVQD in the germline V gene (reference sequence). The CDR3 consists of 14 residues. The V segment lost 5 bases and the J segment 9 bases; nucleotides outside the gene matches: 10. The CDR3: CASSLMTSPTEQFF. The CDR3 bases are TGCGCCAGCAGTTTAATGACTAGCCCCACTGAGCAGTTCTTC.

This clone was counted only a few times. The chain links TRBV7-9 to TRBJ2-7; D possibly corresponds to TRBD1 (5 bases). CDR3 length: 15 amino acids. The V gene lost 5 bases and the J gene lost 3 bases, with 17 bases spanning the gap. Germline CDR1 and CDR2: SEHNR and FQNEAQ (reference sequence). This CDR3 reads CASSRVPSGHYEQYF. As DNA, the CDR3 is TGTGCCAGCAGCCGTGTCCCCTCCGGACACTACGAGCAGTACTTC.

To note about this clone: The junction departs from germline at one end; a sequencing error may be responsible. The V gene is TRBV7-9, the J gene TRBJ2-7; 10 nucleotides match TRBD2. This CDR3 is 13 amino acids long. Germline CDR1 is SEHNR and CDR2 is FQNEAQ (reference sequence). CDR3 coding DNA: TGTGCCAGCAGCCTAGCGGGAGCCTACGAGCAGTACTTC. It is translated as CASSLAGAYEQYF.

The CDR3 here is CASSPEGVQPLETQYF. The CDR3 nucleotides read TGTGCCAGCAGTCCCGAGGGAGTCCAGCCCTTAGAGACCCAGTACTTC. The J gene is TRBJ2-5, the V gene TRBV27, with D perhaps TRBD2 (5 bases). CDR1 and CDR2 (germline): MNHEY, SMNVEV (reference sequence). V was cut by 5 bases and J by 4 bases, with 20 bases left in between. The CDR3 is 16 residues long.

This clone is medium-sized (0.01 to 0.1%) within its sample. The CDR3 region is CASSLRGDTQYF. DNA for the CDR3: TGTGCCAGCAGTTTACGGGGGGATACGCAGTATTTT. V gene TRBV27 combines with J gene TRBJ2-3; a weak D match, TRBD2 (6 bases). From germline, CDR1 is MNHEY and CDR2 SMNVEV (reference sequence). The CDR3 has 12 residues. The V end lost 2 bases, the J end lost 6 bases, and 6 bases lay between the germline ends.